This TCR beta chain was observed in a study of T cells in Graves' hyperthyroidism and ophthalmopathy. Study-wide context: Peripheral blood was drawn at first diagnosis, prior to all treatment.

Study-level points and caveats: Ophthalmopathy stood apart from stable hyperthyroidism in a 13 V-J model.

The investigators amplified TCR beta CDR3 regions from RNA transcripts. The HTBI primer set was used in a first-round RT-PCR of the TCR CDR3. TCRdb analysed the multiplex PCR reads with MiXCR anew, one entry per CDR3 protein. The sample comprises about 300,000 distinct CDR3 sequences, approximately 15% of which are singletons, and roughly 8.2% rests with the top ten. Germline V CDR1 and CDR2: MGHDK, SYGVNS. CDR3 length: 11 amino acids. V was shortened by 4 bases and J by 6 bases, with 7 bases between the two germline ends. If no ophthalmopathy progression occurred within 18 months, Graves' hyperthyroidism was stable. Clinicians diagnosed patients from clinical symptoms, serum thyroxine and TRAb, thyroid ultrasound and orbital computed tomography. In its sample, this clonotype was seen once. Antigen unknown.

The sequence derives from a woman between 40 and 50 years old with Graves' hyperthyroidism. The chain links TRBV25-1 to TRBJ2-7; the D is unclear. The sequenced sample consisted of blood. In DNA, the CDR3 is TGTGCCAGCAGTGGCCATAGCGAGCAGTACTTC. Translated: CASSGHSEQYF.